Below are 23 T cell receptor beta chains sequenced from a single sample in a study of cytomegalovirus exposure and HLA in healthy donors. PCR amplification relied on 60 Vbeta primers (plus 13 Jbeta primers). Clones were read by immunoSEQ multiplex PCR, and TCRdb kept only the in-frame ones, dropping some. The sample lists 30,000 to 40,000 clones; less than 70% were seen once. The sample was PBMCs. The receptors derive from a man in his forties or fifties in good health and CMV-seropositive.

The chain employs TRBV5-4 and TRBJ1-1, with D tentatively TRBD1 (5 bases). V lost 4 bases, J lost 1 base, and 11 bases lay in between. The CDR3 is 14 residues long. Looked up from germline, CDR1 is SGHNT and CDR2 is YYREEE (reference sequence). The CDR3 DNA is TGTGCCAGCAGCCGCGGGACGGGGAACACTGAAGCTTTCTTT. This encodes CASSRGTGNTEAFF.

This chain connects TRBV5-6 to TRBJ2-1; tentative D call: TRBD1 (6 bases). Germline CDR1 and CDR2: SGHDT and YYEEEE. V was trimmed by 2 bases and J by 14 bases, leaving 11 bases between them. CDR3 length: 11 amino acids. CDR3 nucleotides: TGTGCCAGCAGCTTTGGCTCAGGGGAGTTCTTC. Translation: CASSFGSGEFF.

This chain connects TRBV6-5 to TRBJ1-2, with 7 bases that match TRBD1. The CDR3 is made up of 15 amino acids. The germline V gene encodes CDR1 MNHEY and CDR2 SVGAGI. V lost 0 bases, J lost 7 bases, and 8 bases stayed unmatched. The DNA of the CDR3 is TGTGCCAGCAGTTACTCCGGGACAGACCCTTTTGGCTACACCTTC. Its translation: CASSYSGTDPFGYTF.

The chain links TRBV29-1 to TRBJ2-7, with TRBD1 identical over 7 bases. The CDR3 consists of 13 residues. With 4 bases clipped from V and 3 bases from J, the junction kept 6 bases outside the gene matches. Germline CDR1 SQVTM, CDR2 ANQGSEA. The CDR3 DNA reads TGCAGCGTTGGCCGACAGGGCCGCTACGAGCAGTACTTC. Amino acids: CSVGRQGRYEQYF.

The V call is TRBV15, the J call TRBJ1-5; D might be TRBD1 (5 bases). The CDR3 is 17 residues long. V shed 0 bases and J shed 0 bases, with 12 bases lying between them. In germline, CDR1 is LNHNV, CDR2 YYDKDF (reference sequence). CDR3 in DNA: TGTGCCACCAGCAGAGATCTTACAGGATATAGCAATCAGCCCCAGCATTTT. Its translation: CATSRDLTGYSNQPQHF.

The gene calls are TRBV30 and TRBJ1-4, with 8 nucleotides matching TRBD1. The trim removed 4 bases at V and 10 bases at J, leaving 8 bases unmatched. This CDR3 contains 13 residues. Germline lookup yields CDR1 GTSNPN and CDR2 SVGIG (reference sequence). Here the CDR3 DNA reads TGTGCCTGGAACCCGGACAGGGACGGAAAACTGTTTTTT. This encodes CAWNPDRDGKLFF.

The V gene is TRBV4-1, the J gene TRBJ1-5; 7 bases fit TRBD1. Germline trimming cut 5 bases from V and 3 bases from J; bases unmatched to any gene: 10. This CDR3 is 16 amino acids long. Germline V gene data show CDR1 as MGHRA and CDR2 as YSYEKL. CDR3 in amino acids: CASSLTSTGVNQPQHF. The DNA for the CDR3 is TGCGCCAGCAGCTTGACGTCAACAGGGGTCAATCAGCCCCAGCATTTT.

This clone was counted between two and nine times. The chain has TRBV27 and TRBJ1-2; 12 bases fit TRBD1. Germline V gene sequence: CDR1 MNHEY, CDR2 SMNVEV (reference sequence). J lost 4 bases, V lost 5 bases, and 8 bases had no gene match. This CDR3 is built from 16 residues. The CDR3 sequence: CASSPWDRGLVYGYTF. CDR3 bases: TGTGCCAGCAGTCCCTGGGACAGGGGGCTTGTCTATGGCTACACCTTC.

This chain uses TRBV7-7 with TRBJ2-5; 8 bases fit TRBD2. The CDR3 loop spans 14 amino acids. Trimming removed 5 bases from V and 1 base from J; junction bases left unmatched: 3. Germline V gene data show CDR1 as SSHAT and CDR2 as FNYEAQ (reference sequence). CDR3 loop: CASSGSGAQETQYF. The CDR3 bases are TGTGCCAGCAGCGGTAGCGGGGCCCAAGAGACCCAGTACTTC.

A few counts support this clone. This chain links TRBV6-6 with TRBJ1-1, with no clear D. Per the germline V gene, CDR1 is MNHNY and CDR2 is SVGAGI (reference sequence). The V gene lost 6 bases and the J gene lost 0 bases, with 8 bases spanning the gap. This CDR3 region has 13 residues. The CDR3, as DNA: TGTGCCAGCAGAGGACTCCTGAACACTGAAGCTTTCTTT. This codes for CASRGLLNTEAFF.

The gene calls are TRBV29-1 and TRBJ2-7, with TRBD1 matching over 9 bases. Trimming removed 7 bases from V and 3 bases from J; junction bases left unmatched: 1. The germline CDR1 and CDR2 sequences are SQVTM and ANQGSEA. The CDR3 is 11 residues long. Here the CDR3 DNA reads TGCAGCGCGGACAGGGGCTACGAGCAGTACTTC. Residues: CSADRGYEQYF.

The sample holds a few counts of this clone. The chain uses TRBV6-5 and TRBJ2-5; 9 bases agree with TRBD1. The germline V gene encodes CDR1 MNHEY and CDR2 SVGAGI. V shed 5 bases, J shed 4 bases, and the junction held 8 bases outside the gene matches. The CDR3 extends over 15 amino acids. Here the CDR3 reads CASSGPGTGLETQYF. CDR3 DNA sequence: TGTGCCAGCAGTGGGCCCGGGACAGGGTTAGAGACCCAGTACTTC.

This rearrangement joins TRBV4-2 to TRBJ1-1, with D possibly being TRBD1 (6 bases). V was clipped by 1 base and J by 5 bases, with 11 bases between them. Germline V gene lookup returns CDR1 LGHNA and CDR2 YNFKEQ. The CDR3 extends over 14 amino acids. CDR3 sequence reads: CASSQGEGGTEAFF. CDR3 nucleotides: TGTGCCAGCAGCCAAGGGGAGGGGGGTACTGAAGCTTTCTTT.

This sequence joins TRBV7-2 and TRBJ1-6; possibly TRBD1 for D (6 bases). The V and J ends lost 3 bases and 14 bases respectively, with 14 bases between them. This CDR3 has 13 amino acids. Germline lookup yields CDR1 SGHTA and CDR2 FQGNSA. CDR3 bases: TGTGCCAGCAGCTTTCTTGAGGGGGACACCCTCCACTTT. Amino acids: CASSFLEGDTLHF. The variable domain in full, completed from reference TRBV7-2 and TRBJ1-6, reads GAGVSQSPSNKVTEKGKDVELRCDPISGHTALYWYRQSLGQGLEFLIYFQGNSAPDKSGLPSDRFSAERTGGSVSTLTIQRTQQEDSAVYLCASSFLEGDTLHFGNGTRLTVT.

A remark on this clone: The junction does not match germline at one end; this may be a read error. At the DNA level, this CDR3 is encoded by other sequences in the same sample as well. The genes are TRBV7-8 and TRBJ1-5; no definite D call. Looked up from germline, CDR1 is SGHVS and CDR2 is FQNEAQ. The CDR3 has 14 residues. CDR3 nucleotide sequence: TGCGCCAGCAGCTCCGGCAGACACAATCAGCCCCAGCATTTT. This sequence encodes CASSSGRHNQPQHF.

The chain is built from TRBV7-2 and TRBJ2-3, with 9 bases lining up with TRBD1. With V trimmed by 5 bases and J by 1 base, 1 base remained unmatched. Germline V gene data show CDR1 as SGHTA and CDR2 as FQGNSA. The CDR3 spans 14 residues. The chain's CDR3 is CASSGDRGTDTQYF. In DNA form, the CDR3 reads TGTGCCAGCAGCGGGGACAGGGGCACAGATACGCAGTATTTT.

CDR3 sequence (DNA): TGTGCCACCAGCAGAGCACAGGCTCCCAATGAGCAGTTCTTC. Translation: CATSRAQAPNEQFF. The chain uses TRBV15 and TRBJ2-1; the D gene is possibly TRBD1 (5 bases). Germline V gene sequence: CDR1 LNHNV, CDR2 YYDKDF (reference sequence). Trimming shortened V by 1 base and J by 6 bases, and 10 bases separated the two germline ends. The CDR3 is 14 amino acids.

This clone has a handful of counts. The chain carries TRBV30 and TRBJ1-1, with D possibly being TRBD1 (5 bases). Germline CDR1 GTSNPN, CDR2 SVGIG (reference sequence). Trimming cost V 4 bases and J 11 bases, with 20 bases left between them. This CDR3 spans 13 amino acids. This chain's CDR3 is CAWTQGLTVGAFF. The DNA of the CDR3 is TGTGCCTGGACCCAGGGCCTCACGGTAGGGGCTTTCTTT.

The rearrangement uses TRBV27 and TRBJ2-5, with D maybe TRBD1 (5 bases). There are 14 residues in the CDR3. V lost 3 bases, J lost 2 bases, and 10 bases lay in between. Germline V gene lookup returns CDR1 MNHEY and CDR2 SMNVEV (reference sequence). CDR3 amino acids: CASSFQGTQETQYF. CDR3 DNA sequence: TGTGCCAGCAGTTTTCAGGGCACACAAGAGACCCAGTACTTC.

This chain links TRBV7-6 with TRBJ2-1; TRBD2 matches 10 bases. The length of the CDR3 is 17 residues. The V gene end was trimmed by 1 base and the J gene end by 8 bases; junction bases not matched to a gene: 11. Looked up from germline, CDR1 is SGHVS and CDR2 is FNYEAQ. The CDR3: CASSLGRLAGGSDEQFF. The CDR3 DNA is TGTGCCAGCAGCTTAGGTCGGTTAGCGGGAGGTAGCGATGAGCAGTTCTTC.

A word on this clone: A junction end diverges from the germline sequence, so it may reflect a read error. In DNA, the CDR3 is TGTGCCAGCAGATCCTCCGGGACAGCATACGGGCAGTACTTC. As protein: CASRSSGTAYGQYF. This chain links TRBV6-1 with TRBJ2-7; 7 positions agree with TRBD1. Germline V gene lookup returns CDR1 MNHNS and CDR2 SASEGT. This CDR3 is built from 14 residues.

The rearrangement uses TRBV7-9 and TRBJ2-7; the match to TRBD2 covers 8 bases. The CDR3 is 14 residues long. Germline loops: CDR1 SEHNR, CDR2 FQNEAQ (reference sequence). J was trimmed by 2 bases and V by 5 bases; bases with no gene match: 5. The CDR3 sequence is CASSRGGVTYEQYF. In nucleotides, the CDR3 is TGTGCCAGCAGCCGGGGGGGGGTCACCTACGAGCAGTACTTC.

V usage is TRBV18 and J usage is TRBJ1-6; 7 bases are a match to TRBD1. Germline V gene sequence: CDR1 KGHSH, CDR2 LQKENI. With 2 bases clipped from V and 10 bases from J, the junction kept 14 bases outside the gene matches. This CDR3 contains 17 residues. The CDR3, as DNA: TGTGCCAGCTCACCAGAACAGGGGCCATCCTTAGGGTCACCCCTCCACTTT. Translation: CASSPEQGPSLGSPLHF.